The 21 T cell receptor beta chains given below trace back to one sample, sequenced in a study of radiation and T cells in renal cell carcinoma. Time point noted: blood 4 weeks post-SBRT, at nephrectomy. The treatment is: 15 Gy SBRT to primary tumor, nephrectomy 4 weeks later. Clones were sequenced by immunoSEQ multiplex PCR, and TCRdb holds only the in-frame ones, with some missing. The profile shows about 86,000 clones, around 81% of them singletons. The sequences come from blood, collected from a patient whose treatment included radiotherapy and nephrectomy. The receptors were sampled from a man aged 50-59 years with renal cell carcinoma.

This chain uses TRBV28 with TRBJ2-7, with a weak D call TRBD2 (5 bases). The CDR3 has 21 amino acids. Trimming removed 6 bases from V and 3 bases from J, with 36 bases in between. Germline CDR1 is MDHEN and CDR2 is SYDVKM. The CDR3 region is CASSLNRDLTTGVPGGYEQYF. In DNA, the CDR3 is TGTGCCAGCAGCCTCAATCGCGACCTGACTACTGGGGTTCCAGGAGGCTACGAGCAGTACTTC.

The chain is built from TRBV27 and TRBJ2-1, with 7 bases matching TRBD2. This CDR3 spans 15 amino acids. The germline V gene encodes CDR1 MNHEY and CDR2 SMNVEV (reference sequence). With V trimmed by 5 bases and J by 7 bases, 11 bases remained unmatched. DNA for the CDR3: TGTGCCAGCAGTGATGGGACTATCAGTTTGAATGAGCAGTTCTTC. Its protein product is CASSDGTISLNEQFF.

This chain joins TRBV27 and TRBJ2-1, with 7 nucleotides matching TRBD2. The V gene's germline CDR1 is MNHEY and CDR2 SMNVEV (reference sequence). The CDR3 is 14 residues long. V lost 3 bases to trimming and J lost 5 bases; unmatched junction nucleotides: 4. CDR3 DNA sequence: TGTGCCAGCAGTTTCGGGACTATACACAATGAGCAGTTCTTC. This sequence encodes CASSFGTIHNEQFF.

The chain carries TRBV6-6 and TRBJ2-7; 10 nucleotides match TRBD1. Germline CDR1 is MNHNY and CDR2 is SVGAGI (reference sequence). J lost 3 bases, V lost 6 bases, and 5 bases had no gene match. This CDR3 has 14 residues. In nucleotides, the CDR3 is TGTGCCAGCAGGCAGGGACAGGGGATCTACGAGCAGTACTTC. Its protein product is CASRQGQGIYEQYF.

J is TRBJ1-1 and V is TRBV19; 7 bases line up with TRBD1. This CDR3 is 15 amino acids long. Losses at the gene ends were 3 bases for V and 1 base for J; bases not matched to a gene: 5. Germline V gene data show CDR1 as LNHDA and CDR2 as SQIVND (reference sequence). CDR3 sequence reads: CASSIWTGQNTEAFF. CDR3 coding DNA: TGTGCCAGTAGTATCTGGACAGGACAGAACACTGAAGCTTTCTTT.

The CDR3 sequence: CASSPSQNQETQYF. The DNA for the CDR3 is TGTGCCAGCTCACCTAGTCAGAACCAAGAGACCCAGTACTTC. V usage is TRBV18 and J usage is TRBJ2-5; D call uncertain. Germline assignment: CDR1 KGHSH and CDR2 LQKENI. This CDR3 spans 14 amino acids. Trimming left V 3 bases short and J 0 bases short, with 8 bases between.

The chain employs TRBV11-1 and TRBJ2-7; D gene uncertain. The V end was cut by 0 bases, the J end by 0 bases, with 9 bases between. Germline CDR1 and CDR2: SGHAT and FQDESV (reference sequence). This CDR3 is built from 15 residues. CDR3 amino acids: CASSLAGKSSYEQYF. CDR3 DNA sequence: TGTGCCAGCAGCTTAGCGGGTAAGAGCTCCTACGAGCAGTACTTC.

V gene TRBV2 combines with J gene TRBJ1-2; D gene uncertain. This CDR3 has 13 amino acids. V gave up 6 bases and J gave up 2 bases, with 10 bases separating them. Germline V gives CDR1 SNHLY, CDR2 FYNNEI. The CDR3 DNA is TGTGCCAGCAGCCTAGGCCCCAACTATGGCTACACCTTC. Protein sequence: CASSLGPNYGYTF.

V is TRBV5-1 and J is TRBJ2-7, with 10 positions matching TRBD1. The CDR3 length is 13 residues. Germline CDR1 and CDR2: SGHRS and YFSETQ. The V segment lost 3 bases and the J segment 5 bases; nucleotides outside the gene matches: 2. Written as DNA, the CDR3 is TGCGCCAGCAGCTCCGGGACAGGGGACGAGCAGTACTTC. As protein: CASSSGTGDEQYF.

The chain uses TRBV10-2 and TRBJ2-1; 12 bases agree with TRBD2. J gave up 9 bases and V 2 bases, and 8 bases lay outside the gene matches. This CDR3 comprises 16 residues. Looked up from germline, CDR1 is WSHSY and CDR2 is SAAADI. Here the CDR3 DNA reads TGCGCCAGCAGTGAGCTGACTAGCGGGAGCACAGGTGAGCAGTTCTTC. Its protein is CASSELTSGSTGEQFF.

J is TRBJ2-3 and V is TRBV9; TRBD2 agrees at 12 bases. After removal of 0 bases from V and 7 bases from J, the junction contained 3 bases not matched to a gene. The V gene's germline CDR1 is SGDLS and CDR2 YYNGEE. There are 15 residues in the CDR3. The CDR3 region is CASSVAGLAGNTQYF. Here the CDR3 DNA reads TGTGCCAGCAGCGTAGCTGGACTAGCGGGGAATACGCAGTATTTT.

This clone was seen more than once but under ten times. Here the CDR3 reads CASSYSSVRGSYEQYF. The CDR3 DNA follows: TGTGCCAGCAGTTACTCGTCTGTCAGGGGCTCCTACGAGCAGTACTTC. The genes are TRBV6-6 and TRBJ2-7; tentative D call: TRBD1 (6 bases). The germline V and J ends were trimmed by 0 bases and 0 bases, with 12 bases remaining between them. CDR3 size: 16 residues. The germline CDR1 and CDR2 sequences are MNHNY and SVGAGI (reference sequence).

V gene TRBV10-1 combines with J gene TRBJ1-1; TRBD1 is a possible D gene (6 bases). Trimming stripped 10 bases from V and 4 bases from J, with 28 bases between. Per germline, CDR1 WNHNN and CDR2 SYGVQD (reference sequence). The CDR3 runs to 17 residues. The CDR3 region has the DNA TGCGCCATCTTCGGTGGCCCGGGACACTCGGGCGGCACTGAAGCTTTCTTT. Its translation: CAIFGGPGHSGGTEAFF.

This chain links TRBV6-6 with TRBJ2-1; D is possibly TRBD2 (5 bases). Trimming shortened V by 6 bases and J by 7 bases, and 13 bases separated the two germline ends. This CDR3 is 13 amino acids long. From germline, CDR1 is MNHNY and CDR2 SVGAGI (reference sequence). CDR3 region: CASSLPTGNEQFF. The CDR3 nucleotides read TGTGCCAGCAGCTTACCCACGGGAAATGAGCAGTTCTTC.

The rearrangement links TRBV7-9 to TRBJ2-3; TRBD1 or TRBD2 may be the D gene (5 bases each). The V gene's germline CDR1 is SEHNR and CDR2 FQNEAQ (reference sequence). The CDR3 covers 14 residues. Deletions cut 5 bases from V and 0 bases from J, with 9 bases between. The CDR3 DNA reads TGTGCCAGCAGCCCGGGACGGAGCACAGATACGCAGTATTTT. It is translated as CASSPGRSTDTQYF.

The rearrangement joins TRBV19 to TRBJ1-1; D is undetermined. The CDR3 is made up of 14 amino acids. V was shortened by 5 bases and J by 5 bases, with 15 bases between the two germline ends. Germline-derived CDR1 and CDR2 are LNHDA and SQIVND (reference sequence). CDR3 protein: CASSPPSKRTEAFF. Here the CDR3 DNA reads TGTGCCAGTAGTCCACCGTCGAAACGAACTGAAGCTTTCTTT.

This clone was detected many times. J is TRBJ2-5 and V is TRBV9, with TRBD1 matching 7 bases. The length of the CDR3 is 14 residues. Germline assignment: CDR1 SGDLS and CDR2 YYNGEE. V lost 0 bases and J lost 5; bases outside the gene matches: 4. CDR3 sequence reads: CASSVDRGGETQYF. CDR3 bases: TGTGCCAGCAGCGTAGACAGGGGTGGTGAGACCCAGTACTTC. Full variable domain (missing parts from reference TRBV9 and TRBJ2-5): DSGVTQTPKHLITATGQRVTLRCSPRSGDLSVYWYQQSLDQGLQFLIQYYNGEERAKGNILERFSAQQFPDLHSELNLSSLELGDSALYFCASSVDRGGETQYFGPGTRLLVL.

The chain uses TRBV16 and TRBJ2-7, with D possibly TRBD1 on 5 matching bases. The V gene's germline CDR1 is KGHSY and CDR2 FQNENV. The CDR3 runs 14 residues. V was pared by 2 bases and J by 6 bases, with 14 bases between. The CDR3 is CASSQVQGRSEQYF. The CDR3 DNA is TGTGCCAGCAGCCAAGTCCAGGGAAGATCCGAGCAGTACTTC.

The chain couples TRBV5-6 to TRBJ2-7; D not resolved. CDR3 length: 14 amino acids. V was trimmed by 0 bases and J by 0 bases, leaving 7 bases between them. Germline values: CDR1 SGHDT, CDR2 YYEEEE. CDR3 loop: CASSLVWNSYEQYF. DNA of the CDR3: TGTGCCAGCAGCTTGGTTTGGAACTCCTACGAGCAGTACTTC.

This clone was recorded only once. The chain carries TRBV5-5 and TRBJ2-7; a weak D match, TRBD2 (5 bases). Germline V gene data show CDR1 as SGHKS and CDR2 as YYEKEE (reference sequence). Deletions cut 4 bases from V and 5 bases from J, with 25 bases between. There are 17 residues in the CDR3. The CDR3 sequence is CASSHGVRRLLINEQYF. Here the CDR3 DNA reads TGTGCCAGCAGCCACGGGGTCCGGAGACTCCTGATCAACGAGCAGTACTTC.

The J gene is TRBJ2-2, the V gene TRBV2, with TRBD2 identical over 10 bases. Trimming took 8 bases from V and 7 from J; bases not matched to a gene: 4. The CDR3 runs to 13 residues. Germline CDR1 and CDR2: SNHLY and FYNNEI. CDR3 coding DNA: TGTGCCAGCGGGACTAGCGCAGGCGGGGAGCTGTTTTTT. It encodes CASGTSAGGELFF.